The 14 T cell receptor beta chains presented below share a single source sample, sequenced in a study of blood T cells in healthy people across ages. It was with a sample-barcoded 5' primer and a J-beta primer mix that a second PCR of about 6 to 12 cycles was run. TCRdb called the 5' RACE reads again in MiXCR, with one record for every CDR3 protein. The sample records 1,800,000 or so distinct CDR3 sequences, around 40% being singletons. The sequencing input was blood. These receptors all stem from a human donor in good health.

A few counts support this clonotype. This rearrangement joins TRBV15 to TRBJ1-1; D uncertain. The CDR3 is made up of 13 amino acids. V was clipped by 0 bases and J by 0 bases, with 2 bases between them. In germline, CDR1 is LNHNV, CDR2 YYDKDF (reference sequence). DNA of the CDR3: TGTGCCACCAGCAGAGATATGAACACTGAAGCTTTCTTT. This sequence encodes CATSRDMNTEAFF.

The rearrangement uses TRBV27 and TRBJ2-4; unclear D gene. The germline gives CDR1 MNHEY, CDR2 SMNVEV (reference sequence). The CDR3 runs to 15 residues. The germline V and J ends were trimmed by 6 bases and 0 bases, with 12 bases remaining between them. CDR3 in DNA: TGTGCCAGCAGGCCCCGGGCTCTAGCCAAAAACATTCAGTACTTC. It specifies CASRPRALAKNIQYF.

On this clonotype itself: Because the CDR3's place on the DNA is in doubt, the DNA is left out and the CDR3 is given as listed by TCRdb. This chain connects TRBV12-3 or TRBV12-4 to TRBJ2-3; the D segment call TRBD2 is taken from the table without a DNA check. The CDR3 has 15 residues if both end residues are counted. CDR3 in amino acids: CASSTSGLITDTQYF.

On this clonotype itself: A single base separates this from a much larger clone, so it may be a read error. This chain joins TRBV6-1 and TRBJ1-1; TRBD1 is a possible D gene (6 bases). The CDR3 is 12 residues long. Germline V gene sequence: CDR1 MNHNS, CDR2 SASEGT. The V end lost 5 bases, the J end lost 4 bases, and 8 bases lay between the germline ends. CDR3 coding DNA: TGTGCCAGCAGTACAGGGACCACTGAAGCTTTCTTT. Its translation is CASSTGTTEAFF.

This clonotype was seen once. This chain links TRBV2 with TRBJ1-1, with 9 bases that match TRBD1. The germline V gene encodes CDR1 SNHLY and CDR2 FYNNEI. The CDR3 totals 12 residues. Trimming took 5 bases from V and 10 from J; bases not matched to a gene: 5. The CDR3 DNA is TGTGCCAGCAGTCCGGACAGGGGAGCAGCTTTCTTT. Translating it yields CASSPDRGAAFF.

This sequence joins TRBV4-2 and TRBJ1-6; D not certain. Germline lookup yields CDR1 LGHNA and CDR2 YNFKEQ. Trimming removed 0 bases at V and 9 bases at J, with 12 bases between. The CDR3 has 15 amino acids. In nucleotides, the CDR3 is TGTGCCAGCAGCCAAGATCTCGGGGATGCTTCACCCCTCCACTTT. Translating it yields CASSQDLGDASPLHF.

This chain uses TRBV7-2 with TRBJ2-3; unclear D gene. V lost 5 bases to trimming and J lost 6 bases, with 15 bases between them. Germline V gene data show CDR1 as SGHTA and CDR2 as FQGNSA. There are 14 residues in the CDR3. In nucleotides, the CDR3 is TGTGCCAGCAGCCGGCGAGCGCGTTCGGATACGCAGTATTTT. Protein: CASSRRARSDTQYF.

This clonotype was observed a few times. The chain recombines TRBV4-3 with TRBJ2-3, with 11 bases lining up with TRBD2. The CDR3 runs 18 residues. Unmatched junction bases numbered 10, after V lost 3 bases and J lost 2 bases. Germline CDR1 is LGHNA and CDR2 is YSLEER. As DNA, the CDR3 is TGCGCCAGCAGCCATCTGGGGACTAGCGGAGAACTCACAGATACGCAGTATTTT. Protein: CASSHLGTSGELTDTQYF.

There are a few counts of this clonotype. The CDR3 DNA sequence: TGCGCCAGCAGCCGAGAGACTAGCGGCACTAGCACAGATACGCAGTATTTT. Translated: CASSRETSGTSTDTQYF. The gene calls are TRBV4-3 and TRBJ2-3; TRBD2 matches at 9 bases. The germline V gene encodes CDR1 LGHNA and CDR2 YSLEER. The length of the CDR3 is 17 residues. The J segment lost 0 bases and the V segment lost 4 bases, leaving 8 bases of the junction unmatched.

In its sample, this clonotype was seen a few times. The chain carries TRBV7-9 and TRBJ2-5; 8 bases agree with TRBD1. The CDR3 covers 15 residues. CDR1 SEHNR and CDR2 FQNEAQ come from the germline V gene (reference sequence). Trimming cost V 5 bases and J 4 bases; bases outside gene matches: 9. The CDR3 sequence is CASSTTDRVGETQYF. In DNA form, the CDR3 reads TGTGCCAGCAGCACTACGGACAGGGTGGGAGAGACCCAGTACTTC.

A few counts support this clonotype. The junction departs from the called germline gene at one end, perhaps through a read error. This sequence joins TRBV7-7 and TRBJ2-1, with 9 bases lining up with TRBD1. The germline gives CDR1 SSHAT, CDR2 FNYEAQ (reference sequence). The CDR3 sequence is 17 residues long. The CDR3, as DNA: TGTGCTAGCAGGCCAGCCTTCGGGACAGGGTGTGGGGAGACCCAGTTCTTC. Protein sequence: CASRPAFGTGCGETQFF.

This CDR3 is CAVGGINEKLFF. DNA of the CDR3: TGTGCCGTCGGCGGGATCAATGAAAAACTGTTTTTT. The chain employs TRBV7-9 and TRBJ1-4; D ambiguous. Germline V gene lookup returns CDR1 SEHNR and CDR2 FQNEAQ (reference sequence). CDR3 size: 12 residues. Trimming left V 11 bases short and J 5 bases short, with 12 bases between. The complete variable domain, with remaining parts taken from reference TRBV7-9 and TRBJ1-4, reads DTGVSQNPRHKITKRGQNVTFRCDPISEHNRLYWYRQTLGQGPEFLTYFQNEAQLEKSRLLSDRFSAERPKGSFSTLEIQRTEQGDSAMYLCAVGGINEKLFFGSGTQLSVL.

The rearrangement links TRBV28 to TRBJ2-7, with D unresolved. The CDR3 contains 14 residues. Trimming removed 6 bases at V and 3 bases at J, with 15 bases between. Looked up from germline, CDR1 is MDHEN and CDR2 is SYDVKM. The CDR3 loop is CASSLLGPDYEQYF. The CDR3 DNA sequence: TGTGCCAGCAGCCTCCTCGGGCCAGACTACGAGCAGTACTTC.

The gene calls are TRBV20-1 and TRBJ2-2; TRBD1 might be the D (6 bases). Trimming removed 2 bases at V and 1 base at J, with 14 bases between. Germline V lookup: CDR1 DFQATT, CDR2 SNEGSKA (reference sequence). The CDR3 contains 16 residues. The CDR3 coding sequence is TGCAGTGCTAGACCCGACCAGACAGGGAACACCGGGGAGCTGTTTTTT. Amino acid sequence: CSARPDQTGNTGELFF.